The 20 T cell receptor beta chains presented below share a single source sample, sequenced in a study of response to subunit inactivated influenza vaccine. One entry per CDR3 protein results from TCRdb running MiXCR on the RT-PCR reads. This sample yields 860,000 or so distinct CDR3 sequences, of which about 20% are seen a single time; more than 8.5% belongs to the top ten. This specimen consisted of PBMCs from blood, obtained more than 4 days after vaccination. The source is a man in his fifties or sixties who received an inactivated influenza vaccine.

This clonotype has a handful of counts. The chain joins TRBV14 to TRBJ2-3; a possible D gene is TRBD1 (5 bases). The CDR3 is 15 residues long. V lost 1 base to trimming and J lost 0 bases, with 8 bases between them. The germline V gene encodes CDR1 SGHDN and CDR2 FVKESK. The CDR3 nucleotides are TGTGCCAGCAGCCAAGCGACAGTAAGCACAGATACGCAGTATTTT. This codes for CASSQATVSTDTQYF.

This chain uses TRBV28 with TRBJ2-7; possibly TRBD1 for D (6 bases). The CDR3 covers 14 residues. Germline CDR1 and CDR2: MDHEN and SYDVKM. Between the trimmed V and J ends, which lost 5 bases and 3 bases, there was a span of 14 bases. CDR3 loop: CASSPDRRYYEQYF. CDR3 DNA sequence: TGTGCCAGCAGTCCAGACAGGAGATACTACGAGCAGTACTTC.

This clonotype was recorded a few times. CDR3 sequence reads: CASSLDRDSAYEQYF. The DNA for the CDR3 is TGTGCCAGCAGTTTAGATAGGGACAGTGCCTACGAGCAGTACTTC. The chain has TRBV28 and TRBJ2-7; 7 bases are shared with TRBD1. The V gene's germline CDR1 is MDHEN and CDR2 SYDVKM. Trimming took 2 bases from V and 2 from J; bases not matched to a gene: 6. The CDR3 spans 15 residues.

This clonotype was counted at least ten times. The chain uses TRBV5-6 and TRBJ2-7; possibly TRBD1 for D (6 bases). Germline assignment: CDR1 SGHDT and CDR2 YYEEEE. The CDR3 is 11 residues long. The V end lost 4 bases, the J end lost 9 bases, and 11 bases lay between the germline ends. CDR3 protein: CASSVEGGQYF. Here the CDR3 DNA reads TGTGCCAGCAGCGTGGAAGGGGGGCAGTACTTC.

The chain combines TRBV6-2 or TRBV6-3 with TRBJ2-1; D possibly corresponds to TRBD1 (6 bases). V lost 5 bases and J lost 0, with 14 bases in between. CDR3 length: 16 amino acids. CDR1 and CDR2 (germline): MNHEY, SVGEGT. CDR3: CASSRGQYPSYNEQFF. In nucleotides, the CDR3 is TGTGCCAGCAGTCGAGGACAGTATCCCTCCTACAATGAGCAGTTCTTC.

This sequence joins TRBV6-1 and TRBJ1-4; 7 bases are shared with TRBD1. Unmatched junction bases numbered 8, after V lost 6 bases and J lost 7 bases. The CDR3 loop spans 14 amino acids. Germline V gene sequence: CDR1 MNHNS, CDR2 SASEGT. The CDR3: CASRSRGRSEKLFF. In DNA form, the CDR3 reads TGTGCCAGCAGATCCAGGGGGAGGAGTGAAAAACTGTTTTTT.

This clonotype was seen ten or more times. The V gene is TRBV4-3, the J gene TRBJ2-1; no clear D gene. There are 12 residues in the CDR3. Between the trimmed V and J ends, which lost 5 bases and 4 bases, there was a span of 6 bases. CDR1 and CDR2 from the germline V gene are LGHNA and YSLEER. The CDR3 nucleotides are TGCGCCAGCAGCTCCGAATACAATGAGCAGTTCTTC. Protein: CASSSEYNEQFF.

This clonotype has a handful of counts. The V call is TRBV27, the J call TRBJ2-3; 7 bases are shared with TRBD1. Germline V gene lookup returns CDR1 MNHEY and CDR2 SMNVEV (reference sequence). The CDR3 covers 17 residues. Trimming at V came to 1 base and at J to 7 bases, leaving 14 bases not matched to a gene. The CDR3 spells CASSLLGAGGLDHTQYF. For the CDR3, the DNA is TGTGCCAGCAGTTTATTAGGGGCAGGGGGTCTTGATCATACGCAGTATTTT.

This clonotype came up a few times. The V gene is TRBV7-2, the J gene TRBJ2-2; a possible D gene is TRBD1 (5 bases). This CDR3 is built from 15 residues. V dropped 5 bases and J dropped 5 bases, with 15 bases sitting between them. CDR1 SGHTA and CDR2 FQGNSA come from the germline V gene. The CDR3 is CASSTYPPGTGELFF. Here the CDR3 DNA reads TGTGCCAGCAGCACGTACCCTCCAGGGACCGGGGAGCTGTTTTTT.

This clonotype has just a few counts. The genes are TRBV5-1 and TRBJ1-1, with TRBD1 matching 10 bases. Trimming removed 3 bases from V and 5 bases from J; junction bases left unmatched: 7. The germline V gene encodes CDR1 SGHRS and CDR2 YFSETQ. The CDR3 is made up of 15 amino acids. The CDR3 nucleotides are TGCGCCAGCAGCTCGTCCGGGACAGGGGCGACTGAAGCTTTCTTT. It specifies CASSSSGTGATEAFF.

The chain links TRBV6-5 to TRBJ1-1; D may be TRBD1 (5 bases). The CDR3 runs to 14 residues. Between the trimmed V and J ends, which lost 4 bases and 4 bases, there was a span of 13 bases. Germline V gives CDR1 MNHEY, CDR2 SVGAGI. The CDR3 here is CASSWGYRGTEAFF. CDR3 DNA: TGTGCCAGCAGTTGGGGGTATCGTGGCACTGAAGCTTTCTTT.

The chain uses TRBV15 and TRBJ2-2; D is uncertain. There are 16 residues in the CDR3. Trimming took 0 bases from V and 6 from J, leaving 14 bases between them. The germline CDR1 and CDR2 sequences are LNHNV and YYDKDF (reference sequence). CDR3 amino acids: CATSRDPRTGSGELFF. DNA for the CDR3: TGTGCCACCAGCAGAGATCCCCGTACTGGGTCCGGGGAGCTGTTTTTT.

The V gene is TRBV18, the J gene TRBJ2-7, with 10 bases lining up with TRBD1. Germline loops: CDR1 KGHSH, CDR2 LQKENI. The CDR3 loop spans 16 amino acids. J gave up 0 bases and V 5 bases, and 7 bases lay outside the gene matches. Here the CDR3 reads CASSRGTGVNSYEQYF. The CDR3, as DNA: TGTGCCAGCTCAAGAGGGACAGGGGTTAACTCCTACGAGCAGTACTTC.

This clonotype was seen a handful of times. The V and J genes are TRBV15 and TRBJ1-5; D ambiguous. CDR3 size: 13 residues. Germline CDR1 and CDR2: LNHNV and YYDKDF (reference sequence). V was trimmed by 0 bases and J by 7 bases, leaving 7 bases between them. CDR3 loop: CATSREEGQPQHF. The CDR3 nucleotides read TGTGCCACCAGCAGAGAAGAGGGCCAGCCCCAGCATTTT.

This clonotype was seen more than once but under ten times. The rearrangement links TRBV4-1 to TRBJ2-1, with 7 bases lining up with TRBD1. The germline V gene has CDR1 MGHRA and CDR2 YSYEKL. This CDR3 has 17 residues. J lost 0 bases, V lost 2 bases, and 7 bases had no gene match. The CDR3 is CASSQPPTGSSYNEQFF. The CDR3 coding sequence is TGCGCCAGCAGCCAACCTCCGACAGGGTCCTCCTACAATGAGCAGTTCTTC.

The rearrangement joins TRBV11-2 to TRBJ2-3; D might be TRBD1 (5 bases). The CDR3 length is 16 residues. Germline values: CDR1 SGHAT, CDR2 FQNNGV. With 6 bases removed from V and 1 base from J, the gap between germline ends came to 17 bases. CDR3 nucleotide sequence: TGTGCCAGCAGGCCCCCAGGGTACGTGGGCACAGATACGCAGTATTTT. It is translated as CASRPPGYVGTDTQYF.

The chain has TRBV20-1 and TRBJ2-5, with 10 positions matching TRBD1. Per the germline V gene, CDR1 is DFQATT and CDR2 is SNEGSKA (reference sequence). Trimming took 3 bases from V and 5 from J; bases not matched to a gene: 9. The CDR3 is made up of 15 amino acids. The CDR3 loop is CSARGTGAGGETQYF. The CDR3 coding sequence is TGCAGTGCTAGGGGGACAGGGGCCGGTGGGGAGACCCAGTACTTC.

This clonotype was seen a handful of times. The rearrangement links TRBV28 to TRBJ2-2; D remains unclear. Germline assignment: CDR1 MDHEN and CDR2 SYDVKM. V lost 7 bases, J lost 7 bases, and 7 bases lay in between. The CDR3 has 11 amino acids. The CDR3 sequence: CASTRSGELFF. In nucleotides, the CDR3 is TGTGCCAGCACTAGGAGCGGGGAGCTGTTTTTT.

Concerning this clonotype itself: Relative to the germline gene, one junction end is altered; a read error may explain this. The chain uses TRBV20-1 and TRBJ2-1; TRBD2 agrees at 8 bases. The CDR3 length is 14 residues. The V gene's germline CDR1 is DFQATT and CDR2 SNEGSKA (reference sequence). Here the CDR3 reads CSATETSGGNEQFF. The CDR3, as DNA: TGCAGCGCTACAGAAACTAGCGGTGGTAATGAGCAGTTCTTC.

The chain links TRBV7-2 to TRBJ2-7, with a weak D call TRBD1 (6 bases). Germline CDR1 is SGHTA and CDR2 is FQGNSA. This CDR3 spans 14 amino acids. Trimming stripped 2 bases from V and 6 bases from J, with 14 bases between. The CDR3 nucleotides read TGTGCCAGCAGCTTATTCTCCACAGGGTCCGAGCAGTACTTC. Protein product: CASSLFSTGSEQYF.